There are many counts of the clone carrying this T cell receptor beta chain. TCRdb fed the 5' RACE reads into MiXCR, producing one record per CDR3 protein. The sample lists hundreds of thousands of distinct CDR3 sequences, roughly 7% seen once, with roughly 3.6% in the top ten. These data come from a study of identical twins. Germline values: CDR1 MRHNA, CDR2 SNTAGT. The V gene end was trimmed by 2 bases and the J gene end by 4 bases; junction bases not matched to a gene: 9. The CDR3 contains 17 residues. These sequences were also reported in another study, on yellow fever vaccine responses in identical twins.

The receptor's source is a woman in her late teens or twenties in good health. The sequencing sample was made of memory (CD45RO+) T cells sorted from blood. This chain uses TRBV6-4 with TRBJ1-5, with TRBD1 matching over 9 bases. CDR3 protein: CASSDANRGLGNQPQHF. For the CDR3, the DNA is TGTGCCAGCAGTGACGCAAACAGGGGGCTCGGGAATCAGCCCCAGCATTTT.